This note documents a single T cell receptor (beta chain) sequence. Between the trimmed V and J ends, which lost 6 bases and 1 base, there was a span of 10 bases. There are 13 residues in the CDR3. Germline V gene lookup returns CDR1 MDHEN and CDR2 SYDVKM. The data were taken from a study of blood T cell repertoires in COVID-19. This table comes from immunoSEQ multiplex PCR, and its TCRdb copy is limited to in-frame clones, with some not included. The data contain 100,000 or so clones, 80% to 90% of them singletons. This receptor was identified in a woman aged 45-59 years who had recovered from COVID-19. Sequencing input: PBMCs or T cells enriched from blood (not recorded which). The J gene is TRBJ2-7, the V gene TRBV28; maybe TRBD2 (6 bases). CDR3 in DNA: TGTGCCAGCAGACGGGAGCAGTCCTACGAGCAGTACTTC. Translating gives CASRREQSYEQYF.